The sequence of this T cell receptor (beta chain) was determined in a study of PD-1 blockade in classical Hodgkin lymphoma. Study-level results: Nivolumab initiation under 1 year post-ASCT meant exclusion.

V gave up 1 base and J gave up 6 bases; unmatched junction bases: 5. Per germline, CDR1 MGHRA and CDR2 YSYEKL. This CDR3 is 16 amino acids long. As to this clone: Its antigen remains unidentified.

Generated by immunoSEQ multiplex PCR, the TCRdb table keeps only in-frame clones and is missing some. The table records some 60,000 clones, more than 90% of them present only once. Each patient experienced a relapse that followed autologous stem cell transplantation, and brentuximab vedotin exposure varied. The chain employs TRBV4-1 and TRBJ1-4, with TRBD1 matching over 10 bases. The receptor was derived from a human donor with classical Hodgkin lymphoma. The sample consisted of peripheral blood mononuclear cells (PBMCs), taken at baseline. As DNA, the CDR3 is TGCGCCAGCAGCCAAGGTGGGACAGGGGTCTATGAAAAACTGTTTTTT. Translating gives CASSQGGTGVYEKLFF.